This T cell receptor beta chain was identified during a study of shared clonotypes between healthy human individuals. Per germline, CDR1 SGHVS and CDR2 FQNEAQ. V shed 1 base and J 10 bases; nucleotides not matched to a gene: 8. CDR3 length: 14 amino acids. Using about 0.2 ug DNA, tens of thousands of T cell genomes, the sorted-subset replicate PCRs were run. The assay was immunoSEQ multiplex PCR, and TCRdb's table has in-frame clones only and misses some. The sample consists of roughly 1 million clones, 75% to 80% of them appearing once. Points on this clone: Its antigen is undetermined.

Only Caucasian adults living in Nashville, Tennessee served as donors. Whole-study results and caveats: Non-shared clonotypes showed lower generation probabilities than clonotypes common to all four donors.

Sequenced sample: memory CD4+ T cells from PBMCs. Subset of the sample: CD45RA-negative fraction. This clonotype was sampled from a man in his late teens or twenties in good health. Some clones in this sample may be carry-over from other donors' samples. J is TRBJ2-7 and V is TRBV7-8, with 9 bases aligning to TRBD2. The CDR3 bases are TGTGCCAGCAGCTTAGTTGAGACTAGCGGATTACAGTACTTC. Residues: CASSLVETSGLQYF.